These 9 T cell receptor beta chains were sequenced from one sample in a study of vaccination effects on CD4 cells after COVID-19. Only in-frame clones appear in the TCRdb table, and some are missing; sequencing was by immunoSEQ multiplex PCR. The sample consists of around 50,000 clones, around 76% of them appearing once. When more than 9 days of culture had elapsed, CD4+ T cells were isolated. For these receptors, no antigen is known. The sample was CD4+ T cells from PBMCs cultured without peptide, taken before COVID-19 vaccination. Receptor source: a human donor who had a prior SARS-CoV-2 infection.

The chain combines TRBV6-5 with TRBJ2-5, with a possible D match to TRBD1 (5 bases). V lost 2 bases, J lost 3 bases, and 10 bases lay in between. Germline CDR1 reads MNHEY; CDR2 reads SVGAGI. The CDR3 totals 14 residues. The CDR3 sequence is CASSYGALKETQYF. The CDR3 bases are TGTGCCAGCAGTTACGGGGCTCTAAAAGAGACCCAGTACTTC.

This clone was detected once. The CDR3 nucleotides read TGCGCCAGCAGCCCCCTCACTAGCGTCCAGAACACCGGGGAGCTGTTTTTT. It specifies CASSPLTSVQNTGELFF. The rearrangement joins TRBV4-3 to TRBJ2-2, with TRBD2 matching over 7 bases. Germline V gene sequence: CDR1 LGHNA, CDR2 YSLEER. The CDR3 extends over 17 amino acids. V lost 4 bases and J lost 1; bases outside the gene matches: 9.

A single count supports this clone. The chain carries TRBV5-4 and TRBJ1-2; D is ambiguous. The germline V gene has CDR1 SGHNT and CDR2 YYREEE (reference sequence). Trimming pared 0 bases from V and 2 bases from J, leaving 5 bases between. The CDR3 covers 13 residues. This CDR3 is CASSLGRNYGYTF. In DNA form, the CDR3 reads TGTGCCAGCAGCTTGGGTCGAAACTATGGCTACACCTTC.

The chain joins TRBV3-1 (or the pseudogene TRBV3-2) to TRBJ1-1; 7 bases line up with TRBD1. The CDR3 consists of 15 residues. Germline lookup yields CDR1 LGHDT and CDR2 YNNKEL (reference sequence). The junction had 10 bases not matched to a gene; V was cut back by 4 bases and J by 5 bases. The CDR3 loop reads CASSLHRGERTEAFF. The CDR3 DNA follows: TGTGCCAGCAGCCTCCACAGGGGAGAGAGAACTGAAGCTTTCTTT.

The CDR3: CASSSPIAGSGTDTQYF. The CDR3 nucleotides read TGTGCCAGCAGCTCACCGATAGCGGGGTCGGGCACAGATACGCAGTATTTT. The V and J genes are TRBV5-4 and TRBJ2-3; 8 bases line up with TRBD2. CDR3 length: 17 residues. Germline CDR1 and CDR2: SGHNT and YYREEE (reference sequence). V lost 3 bases to trimming and J lost 1 base; unmatched junction nucleotides: 10.

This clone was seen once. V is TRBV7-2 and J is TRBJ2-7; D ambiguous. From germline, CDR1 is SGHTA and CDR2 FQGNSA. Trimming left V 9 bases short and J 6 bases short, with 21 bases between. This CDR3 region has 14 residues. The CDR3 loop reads CASSRPAHRGEQYF. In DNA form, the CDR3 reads TGTGCCAGTTCTCGACCCGCCCACCGTGGCGAGCAGTACTTC.

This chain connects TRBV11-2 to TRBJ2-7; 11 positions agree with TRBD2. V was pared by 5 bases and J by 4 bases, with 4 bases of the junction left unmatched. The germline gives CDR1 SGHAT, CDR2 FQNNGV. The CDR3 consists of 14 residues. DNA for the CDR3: TGTGCCAGCAGCGCAACTAGCGGGGGTTACGAGCAGTACTTC. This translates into CASSATSGGYEQYF.

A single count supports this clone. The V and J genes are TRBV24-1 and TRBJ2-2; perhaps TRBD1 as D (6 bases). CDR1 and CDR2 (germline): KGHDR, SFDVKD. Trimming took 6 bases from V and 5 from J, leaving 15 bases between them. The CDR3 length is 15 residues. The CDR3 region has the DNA TGTGCCACCAGTCCCAGGGGAACTTCAACCGGGGAGCTGTTTTTT. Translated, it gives CATSPRGTSTGELFF.

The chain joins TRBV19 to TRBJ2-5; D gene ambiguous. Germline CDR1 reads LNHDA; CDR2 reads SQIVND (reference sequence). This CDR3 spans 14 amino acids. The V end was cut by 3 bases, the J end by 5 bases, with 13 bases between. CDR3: CASSISAAGETQYF. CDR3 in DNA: TGTGCCAGTAGTATTTCTGCCGCCGGGGAGACCCAGTACTTC.